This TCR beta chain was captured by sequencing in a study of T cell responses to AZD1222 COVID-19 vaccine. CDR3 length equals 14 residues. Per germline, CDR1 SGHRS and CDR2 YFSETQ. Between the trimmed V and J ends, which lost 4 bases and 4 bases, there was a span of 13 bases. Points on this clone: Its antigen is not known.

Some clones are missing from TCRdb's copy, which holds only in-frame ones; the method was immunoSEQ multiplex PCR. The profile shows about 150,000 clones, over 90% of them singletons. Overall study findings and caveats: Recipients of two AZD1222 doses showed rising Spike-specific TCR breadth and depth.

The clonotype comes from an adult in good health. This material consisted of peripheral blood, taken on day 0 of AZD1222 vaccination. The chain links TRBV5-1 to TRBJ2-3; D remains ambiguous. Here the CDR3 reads CASSEVRQADTQYF. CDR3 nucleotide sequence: TGCGCCAGCAGCGAGGTACGTCAGGCAGATACGCAGTATTTT.